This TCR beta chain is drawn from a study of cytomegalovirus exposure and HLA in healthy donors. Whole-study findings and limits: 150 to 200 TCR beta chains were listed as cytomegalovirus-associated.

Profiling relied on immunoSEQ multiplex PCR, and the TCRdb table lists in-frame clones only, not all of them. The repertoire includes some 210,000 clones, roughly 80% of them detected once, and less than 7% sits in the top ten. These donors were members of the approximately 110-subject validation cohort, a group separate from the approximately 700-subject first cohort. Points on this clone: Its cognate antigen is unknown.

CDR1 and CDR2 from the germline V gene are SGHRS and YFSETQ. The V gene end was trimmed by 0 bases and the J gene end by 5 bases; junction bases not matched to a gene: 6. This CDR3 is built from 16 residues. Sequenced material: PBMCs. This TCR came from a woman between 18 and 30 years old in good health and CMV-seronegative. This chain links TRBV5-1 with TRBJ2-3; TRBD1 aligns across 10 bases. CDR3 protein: CASSLGVTGGIDTQYF. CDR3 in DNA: TGCGCCAGCAGCTTGGGCGTGACAGGGGGCATAGATACGCAGTATTTT.